The present T cell receptor (beta chain) was sequenced within a study of blood T cell repertoires in COVID-19. Study background: Sources were T cells, B-cell-depleted T cells, or PBMCs; the material itself was cDNA or gDNA.

This CDR3 region has 13 residues. Trimming stripped 0 bases from V and 2 bases from J, with 5 bases between. The germline CDR1 and CDR2 sequences are SGHDT and YYEEEE. Original analysis: Scientists estimated how many nucleated cells there were by amplifying reference gene primers. Profiling relied on immunoSEQ multiplex PCR, and the TCRdb table lists in-frame clones only, not all of them. V and J calls plus clone size are reproduced from that table; the DNA served to infer D and trimming. The sample carries 56,000 or so clones, around 84% recorded once. The count of this clone is one. The TCR originated in a man aged 45-65 years with acute or convalescent COVID-19. The chain employs TRBV5-6 and TRBJ2-5, with D perhaps matching TRBD1 (5 bases). The sequenced sample consisted of peripheral blood. The CDR3, as DNA: TGTGCCAGCAGCTTGGGACAGCAAGAGACCCAGTACTTC. Translation gives CASSLGQQETQYF.